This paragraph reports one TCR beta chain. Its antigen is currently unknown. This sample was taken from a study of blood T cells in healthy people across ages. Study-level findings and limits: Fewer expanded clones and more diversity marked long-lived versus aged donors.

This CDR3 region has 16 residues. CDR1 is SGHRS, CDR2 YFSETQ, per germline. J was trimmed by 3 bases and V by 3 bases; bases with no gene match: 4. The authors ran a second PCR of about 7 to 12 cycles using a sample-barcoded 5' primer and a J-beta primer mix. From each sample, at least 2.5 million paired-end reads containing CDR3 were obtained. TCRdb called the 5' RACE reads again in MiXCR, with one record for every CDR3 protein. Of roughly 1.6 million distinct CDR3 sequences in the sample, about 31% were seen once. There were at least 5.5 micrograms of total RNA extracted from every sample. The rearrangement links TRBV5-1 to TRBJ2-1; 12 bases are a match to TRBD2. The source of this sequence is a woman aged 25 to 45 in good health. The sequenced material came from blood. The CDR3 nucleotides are TGCGCCAGCAGCTCTGCTAGCGGGAGGGGCTACAATGAGCAGTTCTTC. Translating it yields CASSSASGRGYNEQFF.